This is a list of T cell receptor beta chains from one sample in a study of blood T cells in healthy people across ages. TCRdb analysed the 5' RACE reads with MiXCR anew, one entry per CDR3 protein. The repertoire holds around 990,000 distinct CDR3 sequences, with approximately 26% as singletons. The sample was also linked to a second study, of T cells of mothers and their children.

Sequenced material: blood. These receptors came from a girl aged 2 to 9 in good health. Each CDR3 is given with its conserved first and last residue. The D gene is left open where the match is weak. Rows give clone size only sometimes, using once, few, many, or a class for an expanded clone.

V gene,D gene,J gene,clone size,CDR3 DNA,CDR3 protein
TRBV4-1,.,TRBJ2-5,few,TGCGCCAGCAGCCAAGATTACGGCGGGGGCCAGGGAGAGACCCAGTACTTC,CASSQDYGGGQGETQYF
TRBV4-1,TRBD1,TRBJ2-1,few,TGCGCCAGCAGCCACGGACAGGGGGAGTATAACTACAATGAGCAGTTCTTC,CASSHGQGEYNYNEQFF
TRBV7-2,.,TRBJ2-1,few,TGTGCCAACAGCTGGGGGGCGTCCTACAATGAGCAGTTCTTC,CANSWGASYNEQFF
TRBV7-8,.,TRBJ2-3,few,TGTGCCAGCAGCTTATTGGCGGTCAGGCCAAGCACAGATACGCAGTATTTT,CASSLLAVRPSTDTQYF
TRBV5-4,TRBD2,TRBJ2-7,.,TGTGCCAGCAGCTTGGGCGGGGGGCCGACCTACGAGCAGTACTTC,CASSLGGGPTYEQYF
TRBV29-1,.,TRBJ1-2,.,TGCAGCGTTAGCTCGGGGGCCTATGGCTACACCTTC,CSVSSGAYGYTF
TRBV7-3,TRBD2,TRBJ2-5,many,TGTGCCAGCAGCTTAGGCGGACTAGAAGAGACCCAGTACTTC,CASSLGGLEETQYF
TRBV3-1,.,TRBJ2-3,few,TGTGCCAGCAGCCAAGCTCAATACACAGATACGCAGTATTTT,CASSQAQYTDTQYF
TRBV7-2,.,TRBJ1-2,.,TGTGCCAGCAGCTTAATGAGAGAGTATGGCTACACCTTC,CASSLMREYGYTF
TRBV12-3/TRBV12-4,.,TRBJ2-1,few,TGTGCCAGCGAGGGAATAGGGGCCTACAATGAGCAGTTCTTC,CASEGIGAYNEQFF